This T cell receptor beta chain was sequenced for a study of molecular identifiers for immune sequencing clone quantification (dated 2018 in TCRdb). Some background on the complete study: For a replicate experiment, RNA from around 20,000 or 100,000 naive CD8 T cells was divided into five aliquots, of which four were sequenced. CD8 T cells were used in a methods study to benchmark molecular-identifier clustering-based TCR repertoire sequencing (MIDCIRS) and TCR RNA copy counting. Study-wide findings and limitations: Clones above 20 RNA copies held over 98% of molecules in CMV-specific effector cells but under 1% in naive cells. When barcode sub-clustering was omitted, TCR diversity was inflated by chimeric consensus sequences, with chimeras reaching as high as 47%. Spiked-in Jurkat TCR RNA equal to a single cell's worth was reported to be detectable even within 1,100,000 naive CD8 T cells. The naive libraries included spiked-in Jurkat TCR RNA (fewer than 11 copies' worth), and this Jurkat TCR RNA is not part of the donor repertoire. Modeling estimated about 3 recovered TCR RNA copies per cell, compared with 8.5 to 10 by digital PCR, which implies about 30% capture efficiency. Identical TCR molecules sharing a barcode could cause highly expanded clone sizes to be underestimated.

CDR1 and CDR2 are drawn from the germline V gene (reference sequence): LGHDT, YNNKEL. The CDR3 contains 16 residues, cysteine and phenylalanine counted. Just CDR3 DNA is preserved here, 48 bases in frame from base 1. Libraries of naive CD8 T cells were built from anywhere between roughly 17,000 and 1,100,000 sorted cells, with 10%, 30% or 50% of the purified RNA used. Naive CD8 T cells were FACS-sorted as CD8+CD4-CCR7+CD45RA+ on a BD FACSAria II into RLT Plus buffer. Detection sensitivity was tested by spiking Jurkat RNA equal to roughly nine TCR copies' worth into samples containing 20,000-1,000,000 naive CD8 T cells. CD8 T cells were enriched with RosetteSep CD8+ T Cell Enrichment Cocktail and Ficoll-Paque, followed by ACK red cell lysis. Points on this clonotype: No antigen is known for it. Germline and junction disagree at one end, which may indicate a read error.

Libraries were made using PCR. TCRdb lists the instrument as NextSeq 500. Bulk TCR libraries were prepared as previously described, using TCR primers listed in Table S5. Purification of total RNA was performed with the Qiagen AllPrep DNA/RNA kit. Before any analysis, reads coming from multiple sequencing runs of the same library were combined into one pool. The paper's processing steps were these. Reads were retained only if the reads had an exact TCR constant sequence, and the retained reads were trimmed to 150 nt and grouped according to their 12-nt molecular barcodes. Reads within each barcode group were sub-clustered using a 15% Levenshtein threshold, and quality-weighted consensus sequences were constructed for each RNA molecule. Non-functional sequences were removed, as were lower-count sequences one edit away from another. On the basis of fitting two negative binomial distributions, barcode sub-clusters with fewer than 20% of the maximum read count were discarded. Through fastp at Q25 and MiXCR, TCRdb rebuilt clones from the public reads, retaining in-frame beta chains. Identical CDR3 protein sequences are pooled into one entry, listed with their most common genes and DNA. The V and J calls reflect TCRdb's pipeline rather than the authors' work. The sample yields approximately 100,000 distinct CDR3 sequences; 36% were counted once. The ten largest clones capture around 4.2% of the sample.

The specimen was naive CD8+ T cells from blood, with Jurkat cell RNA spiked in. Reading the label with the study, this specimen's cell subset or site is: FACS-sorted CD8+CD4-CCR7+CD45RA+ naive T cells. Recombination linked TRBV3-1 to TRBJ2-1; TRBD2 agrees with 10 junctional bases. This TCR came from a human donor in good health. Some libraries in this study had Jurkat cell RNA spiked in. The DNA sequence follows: TGTGCCAGCTGCCAAGTGACTAGCGGGTTTTACAATGAGCAGTTCTTC. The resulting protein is CASCQVTSGFYNEQFF.